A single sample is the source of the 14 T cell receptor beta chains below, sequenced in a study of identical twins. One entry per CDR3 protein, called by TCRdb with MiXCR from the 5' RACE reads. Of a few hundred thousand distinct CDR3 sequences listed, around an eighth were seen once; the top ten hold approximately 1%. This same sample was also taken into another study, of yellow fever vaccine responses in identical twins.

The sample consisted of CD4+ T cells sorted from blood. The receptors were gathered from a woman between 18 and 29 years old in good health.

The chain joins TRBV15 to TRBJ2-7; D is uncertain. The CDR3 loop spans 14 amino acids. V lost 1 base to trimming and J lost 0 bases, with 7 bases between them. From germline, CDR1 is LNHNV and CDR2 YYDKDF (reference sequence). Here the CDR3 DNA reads TGTGCCACCAGCAGAGTTCGGACCTCCTACGAGCAGTACTTC. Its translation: CATSRVRTSYEQYF.

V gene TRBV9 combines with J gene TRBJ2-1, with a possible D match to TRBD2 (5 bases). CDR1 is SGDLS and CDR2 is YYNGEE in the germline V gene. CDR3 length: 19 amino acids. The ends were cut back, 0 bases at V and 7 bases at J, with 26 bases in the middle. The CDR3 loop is CASSVVVGSGVMGLNEQFF. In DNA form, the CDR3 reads TGTGCCAGCAGCGTAGTGGTTGGGAGTGGCGTGATGGGGTTAAATGAGCAGTTCTTC.

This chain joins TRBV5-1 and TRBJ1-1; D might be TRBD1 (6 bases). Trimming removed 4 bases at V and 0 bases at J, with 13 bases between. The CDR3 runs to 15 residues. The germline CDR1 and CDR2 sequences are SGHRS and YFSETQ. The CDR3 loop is CASSNPQGLNTEAFF. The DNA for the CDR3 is TGCGCCAGCAGCAACCCACAGGGCTTGAACACTGAAGCTTTCTTT.

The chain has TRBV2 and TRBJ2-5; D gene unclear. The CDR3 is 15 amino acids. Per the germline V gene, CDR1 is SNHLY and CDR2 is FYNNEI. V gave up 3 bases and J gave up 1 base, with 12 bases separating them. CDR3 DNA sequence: TGTGCCAGCAGTGAGGAGAGCGCGGCCCAAGAGACCCAGTACTTC. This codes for CASSEESAAQETQYF.

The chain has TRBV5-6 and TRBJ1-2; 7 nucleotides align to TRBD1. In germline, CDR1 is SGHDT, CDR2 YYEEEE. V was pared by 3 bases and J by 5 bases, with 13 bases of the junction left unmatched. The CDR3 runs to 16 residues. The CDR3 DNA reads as TGTGCCAGCAGCTCCCTAGACAGGGAGGTCCTATATGGCTACACCTTC. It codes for CASSSLDREVLYGYTF.

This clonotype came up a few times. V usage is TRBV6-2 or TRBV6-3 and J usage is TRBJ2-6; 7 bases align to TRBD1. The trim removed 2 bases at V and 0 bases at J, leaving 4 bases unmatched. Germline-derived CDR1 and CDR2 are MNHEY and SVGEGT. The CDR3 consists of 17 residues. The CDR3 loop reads CASSYGTAISGANVLTF. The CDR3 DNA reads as TGTGCCAGCAGTTACGGGACAGCCATCTCTGGGGCCAACGTCCTGACTTTC.

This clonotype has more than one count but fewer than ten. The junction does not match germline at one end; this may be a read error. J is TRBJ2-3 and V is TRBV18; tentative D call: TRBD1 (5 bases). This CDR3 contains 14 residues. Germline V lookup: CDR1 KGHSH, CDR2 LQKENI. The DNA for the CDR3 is TGTGCCAGCTCGCCACTCCAGGGATCAGATACGCAGTATTTT. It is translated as CASSPLQGSDTQYF.

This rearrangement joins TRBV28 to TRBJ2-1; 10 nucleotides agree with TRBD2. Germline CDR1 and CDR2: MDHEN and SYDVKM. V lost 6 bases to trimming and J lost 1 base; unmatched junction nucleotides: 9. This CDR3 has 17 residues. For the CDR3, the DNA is TGTGCCAGCAGAGCCAGCGGGAGGGCACTTTCCTACAATGAGCAGTTCTTC. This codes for CASRASGRALSYNEQFF.

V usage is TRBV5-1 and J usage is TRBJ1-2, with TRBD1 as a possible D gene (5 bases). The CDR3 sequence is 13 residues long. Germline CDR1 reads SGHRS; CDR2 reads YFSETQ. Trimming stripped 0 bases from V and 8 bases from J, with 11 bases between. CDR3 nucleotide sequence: TGCGCCAGCAGCTTGGAAGGGGTCGACGGCTACACCTTC. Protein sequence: CASSLEGVDGYTF.

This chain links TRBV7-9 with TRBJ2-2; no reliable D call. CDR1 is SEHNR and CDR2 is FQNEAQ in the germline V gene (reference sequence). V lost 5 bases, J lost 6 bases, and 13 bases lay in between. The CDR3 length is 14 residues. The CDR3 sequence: CASSQRSLPGELFF. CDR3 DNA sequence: TGTGCCAGCAGCCAGAGGTCCTTACCCGGGGAGCTGTTTTTT.

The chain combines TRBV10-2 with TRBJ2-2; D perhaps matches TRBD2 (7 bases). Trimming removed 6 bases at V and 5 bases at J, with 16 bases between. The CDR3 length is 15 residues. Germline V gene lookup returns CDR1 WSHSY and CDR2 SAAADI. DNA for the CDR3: TGCGCCAGCAGGGTCCAGGGGCGGGAGACCGGGGAGCTGTTTTTT. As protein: CASRVQGRETGELFF.

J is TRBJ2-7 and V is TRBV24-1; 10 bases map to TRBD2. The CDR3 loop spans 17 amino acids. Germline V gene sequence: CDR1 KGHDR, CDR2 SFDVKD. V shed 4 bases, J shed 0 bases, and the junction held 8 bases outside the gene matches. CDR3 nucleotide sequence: TGTGCCACCAGTGACGCCCCCGCTAGCGGGAGCTCCTACGAGCAGTACTTC. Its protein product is CATSDAPASGSSYEQYF.

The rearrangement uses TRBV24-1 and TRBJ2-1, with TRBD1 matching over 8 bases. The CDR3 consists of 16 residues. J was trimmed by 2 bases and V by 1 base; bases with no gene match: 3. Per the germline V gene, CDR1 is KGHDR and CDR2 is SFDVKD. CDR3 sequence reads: CATSDFRGQTYNEQFF. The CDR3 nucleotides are TGTGCCACCAGTGATTTCAGGGGGCAAACCTACAATGAGCAGTTCTTC.

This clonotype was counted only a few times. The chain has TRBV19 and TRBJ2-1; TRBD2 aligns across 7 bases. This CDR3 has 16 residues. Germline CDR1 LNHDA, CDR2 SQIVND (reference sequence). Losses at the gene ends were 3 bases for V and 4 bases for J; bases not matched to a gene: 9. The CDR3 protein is CASSIPGGLGYNEQFF. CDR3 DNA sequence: TGTGCCAGTAGTATCCCCGGTGGACTAGGATACAATGAGCAGTTCTTC.